This TCR beta chain was captured in a study of blood T cell repertoires in COVID-19. Study-wide context: Acute and convalescent COVID-19 samples came from the United States, Italy and Spain. Nucleic acid was either cDNA or gDNA, and it came from T cells, B-cell-depleted T cells, or PBMCs.

Per the authors' pipeline: Reference gene primer amplification gave nucleated cell count estimates. Sequenced by immunoSEQ multiplex PCR; TCRdb stores in-frame clones only, minus some. D and trimming come from the DNA, and the V and J calls and clone size come from that table. The data show approximately 260,000 clones, nearly 90% seen once. This CDR3 has 14 residues. The V gene's germline CDR1 is LNHDA and CDR2 SQIVND (reference sequence). The ends lost 5 bases at V and 4 bases at J; junction bases unmatched: 6. This clone came up once. V and J are TRBV19 and TRBJ2-7; 9 bases agree with TRBD1. The material sequenced was peripheral blood. This sequence originates from a woman in her sixties with COVID-19, enrolled during active disease. The CDR3 reads CASSATGGDYEQYF. In DNA form, the CDR3 reads TGTGCCAGTAGTGCAACAGGGGGCGATTACGAGCAGTACTTC.